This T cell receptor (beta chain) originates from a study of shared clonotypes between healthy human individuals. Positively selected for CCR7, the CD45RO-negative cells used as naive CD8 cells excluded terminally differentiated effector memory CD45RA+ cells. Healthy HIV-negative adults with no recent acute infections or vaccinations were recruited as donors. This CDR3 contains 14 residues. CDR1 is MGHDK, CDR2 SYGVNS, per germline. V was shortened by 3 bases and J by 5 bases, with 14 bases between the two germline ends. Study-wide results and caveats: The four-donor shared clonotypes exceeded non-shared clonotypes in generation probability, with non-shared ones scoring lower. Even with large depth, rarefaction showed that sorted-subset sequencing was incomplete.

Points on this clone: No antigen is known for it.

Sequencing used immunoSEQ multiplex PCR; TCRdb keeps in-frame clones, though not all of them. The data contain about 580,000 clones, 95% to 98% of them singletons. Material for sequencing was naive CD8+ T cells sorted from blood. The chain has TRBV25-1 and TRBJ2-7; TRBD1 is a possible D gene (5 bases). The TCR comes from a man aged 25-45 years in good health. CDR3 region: CASSDSDSPHEQYF. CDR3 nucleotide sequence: TGTGCCAGCAGTGATTCTGACAGTCCCCACGAGCAGTACTTC.